The 22 T cell receptor beta chains below come from one sample, sequenced in a study of long-term antiretroviral therapy in people with HIV. Investigators performed immunoSEQ version v3.0 at survey level. Profiling relied on immunoSEQ multiplex PCR, and the TCRdb table lists in-frame clones only, not all of them. The sample lists about 40,000 clones, 75% to 90% seen once, with about 5.7% in the top ten. Sequenced here: unsorted PBMCs, sampled 3.1 years after starting antiretroviral therapy. The source of these receptors is a woman in her 50s with HIV.

The chain employs TRBV19 and TRBJ1-5, with D perhaps matching TRBD1 (6 bases). The germline V gene has CDR1 LNHDA and CDR2 SQIVND (reference sequence). V was pared by 1 base and J by 0 bases, with 7 bases between. The CDR3 runs 15 residues. DNA for the CDR3: TGTGCCAGTAGTATAGCACAGGGTAGCAATCAGCCCCAGCATTTT. Translated, it gives CASSIAQGSNQPQHF.

V gene TRBV5-4 combines with J gene TRBJ1-1; D call uncertain. The CDR3 totals 15 residues. The V and J ends lost 2 bases and 5 bases respectively, with 16 bases between them. The V gene's germline CDR1 is SGHNT and CDR2 YYREEE (reference sequence). CDR3 loop: CASSLRGKGRTEAFF. The CDR3, as DNA: TGTGCCAGCAGCTTACGGGGAAAGGGAAGGACTGAAGCTTTCTTT.

J is TRBJ2-7 and V is TRBV11-2; either TRBD1 or TRBD2 may supply D (5 bases each). The CDR3 runs to 15 residues. With 5 bases removed from V and 0 bases from J, the gap between germline ends came to 14 bases. Germline V gene data show CDR1 as SGHAT and CDR2 as FQNNGV. The CDR3 reads CASSRRDRSSYEQYF. CDR3 DNA sequence: TGTGCCAGCAGCCGCCGGGACCGAAGCTCCTACGAGCAGTACTTC.

The V call is TRBV11-1, the J call TRBJ2-7, with TRBD1 identical over 7 bases. Germline CDR1 reads SGHAT; CDR2 reads FQDESV (reference sequence). After removal of 4 bases from V and 3 bases from J, the junction contained 9 bases not matched to a gene. CDR3 length equals 15 residues. This CDR3 is CASSSKTGALYEQYF. CDR3 sequence (DNA): TGTGCCAGCAGCTCCAAAACAGGGGCCCTCTACGAGCAGTACTTC. Full variable domain (remainder filled in from reference TRBV11-1 and TRBJ2-7): EAEVAQSPRYKITEKSQAVAFWCDPISGHATLYWYRQILGQGPELLVQFQDESVVDDSQLPKDRFSAERLKGVDSTLKIQPAELGDSAMYLCASSSKTGALYEQYFGPGTRLTVT.

The CDR3 here is CASSQLAPETQYF. The CDR3 DNA reads as TGTGCCAGCAGCCAGCTAGCTCCGGAGACCCAGTACTTC. V is TRBV7-3 and J is TRBJ2-5, with D tentatively TRBD2 (5 bases). V lost 5 bases to trimming and J lost 5 bases, with 12 bases between them. Germline CDR1 SGHTA, CDR2 FQGTGA. The CDR3 spans 13 residues.

V gene TRBV9 combines with J gene TRBJ2-7; TRBD2 agrees at 14 bases. The germline V gene encodes CDR1 SGDLS and CDR2 YYNGEE. There are 17 residues in the CDR3. The trim removed 4 bases at V and 4 bases at J, leaving 10 bases unmatched. The CDR3 DNA reads TGTGCCAGCAGCCCTGGACTAGCGGGGGGCCGGTCTTACGAGCAGTACTTC. It encodes CASSPGLAGGRSYEQYF.

The genes are TRBV6-5 and TRBJ1-4; D unclear. CDR1 is MNHEY and CDR2 is SVGAGI in the germline V gene. Trimming stripped 5 bases from V and 5 bases from J, with 12 bases between. The CDR3 contains 14 residues. CDR3 residues: CASSRTGRNEKLFF. In DNA, the CDR3 is TGTGCCAGCAGTCGCACTGGGAGGAATGAAAAACTGTTTTTT.

The chain joins TRBV19 to TRBJ2-2; tentative D call: TRBD1 (6 bases). Deletions cut 9 bases from V and 4 bases from J, with 9 bases between. The CDR3 totals 12 residues. CDR1 LNHDA and CDR2 SQIVND come from the germline V gene (reference sequence). CDR3 nucleotides: TGTGCCAGCGTCAGGGGCACCGGGGAGCTGTTTTTT. It yields the protein CASVRGTGELFF.

The V call is TRBV7-3, the J call TRBJ2-3; D assignment may be TRBD1 or TRBD2 (5 bases each). Trimming cost V 1 base and J 2 bases, with 10 bases left between them. There are 15 residues in the CDR3. Per the germline V gene, CDR1 is SGHTA and CDR2 is FQGTGA. CDR3 nucleotide sequence: TGTGCCAGCAGCTTAAATACGGGGACCACAGATACGCAGTATTTT. Its translation is CASSLNTGTTDTQYF.

V and J are TRBV23-1 and TRBJ2-7; TRBD1 matches at 8 bases. TRBV23-1 is an ORF, with its function uncertain. Unmatched junction bases numbered 9, after V lost 8 bases and J lost 3 bases. CDR3 length: 14 residues. This chain's CDR3 is CASRRTGQVYEQYF. CDR3 DNA sequence: TGCGCCAGCCGAAGGACAGGGCAGGTCTACGAGCAGTACTTC.

The V call is TRBV2, the J call TRBJ2-1, with 10 bases aligning to TRBD2. From germline, CDR1 is SNHLY and CDR2 FYNNEI. This CDR3 has 16 residues. With 7 bases clipped from V and 8 bases from J, the junction kept 14 bases outside the gene matches. This chain's CDR3 is CASKRRIAGGQDEQFF. In nucleotides, the CDR3 is TGTGCCAGCAAACGAAGAATAGCGGGGGGTCAAGATGAGCAGTTCTTC.

The chain is built from TRBV10-2 and TRBJ2-5; the match to TRBD2 covers 7 bases. Germline trimming cut 6 bases from V and 1 base from J; bases unmatched to any gene: 11. The length of the CDR3 is 16 residues. The germline gives CDR1 WSHSY, CDR2 SAAADI. Here the CDR3 reads CASRPSGRGIQETQYF. In nucleotides, the CDR3 is TGCGCCAGCAGACCCTCTGGGCGGGGGATCCAAGAGACCCAGTACTTC.

This rearrangement joins TRBV19 to TRBJ2-1; D uncertain. This CDR3 spans 11 amino acids. V was pared by 3 bases and J by 9 bases, with 6 bases between. Germline V gene sequence: CDR1 LNHDA, CDR2 SQIVND (reference sequence). The CDR3, as DNA: TGTGCCAGTAGTATTATGGGTGAGCAGTTCTTC. Translation: CASSIMGEQFF.

The chain has TRBV7-8 and TRBJ2-5; D call uncertain. V lost 5 bases to trimming and J lost 5 bases, with 12 bases between them. The CDR3 consists of 13 residues. Per the germline V gene, CDR1 is SGHVS and CDR2 is FQNEAQ. The chain's CDR3 is CASSQPPTETQYF. The DNA for the CDR3 is TGTGCCAGCAGCCAGCCCCCGACGGAGACCCAGTACTTC.

The genes are TRBV2 and TRBJ1-2, with D perhaps matching TRBD1 (5 bases). This CDR3 has 15 amino acids. Germline-derived CDR1 and CDR2 are SNHLY and FYNNEI. V lost 6 bases and J 4 bases, leaving 18 bases between the germline ends. CDR3: CASRPHEDRPYGYTF. CDR3 sequence (DNA): TGTGCCAGCAGACCACACGAAGACAGACCCTATGGCTACACCTTC.

The chain has TRBV6-6 and TRBJ1-3; the match to TRBD1 covers 7 bases. This CDR3 has 13 residues. Trimming took 6 bases from V and 2 from J; bases not matched to a gene: 1. Germline V gene data show CDR1 as MNHNY and CDR2 as SVGAGI (reference sequence). CDR3 sequence (DNA): TGTGCCAGCAGACAGGGGCCTGGAAACACCATATATTTT. This translates into CASRQGPGNTIYF.

The genes are TRBV15 and TRBJ2-1; D perhaps matches TRBD2 (5 bases). The V gene lost 4 bases and the J gene lost 7 bases, with 17 bases spanning the gap. The CDR3 runs to 15 residues. Germline V gene data show CDR1 as LNHNV and CDR2 as YYDKDF (reference sequence). Here the CDR3 DNA reads TGTGCCACCAGCACCTCACGAGGGTCTGCGAATGAGCAGTTCTTC. This translates into CATSTSRGSANEQFF. The full variable domain, completed using reference TRBV15 and TRBJ2-1, is DAMVIQNPRYQVTQFGKPVTLSCSQTLNHNVMYWYQQKSSQAPKLLFHYYDKDFNNEADTPDNFQSRRPNTSFCFLDIRSPGLGDTAMYLCATSTSRGSANEQFFGPGTRLTVL.

The chain joins TRBV7-8 to TRBJ1-2; D is possibly TRBD1 (5 bases). This CDR3 spans 15 amino acids. V lost 0 bases, J lost 7 bases, and 15 bases lay in between. CDR1 is SGHVS, CDR2 FQNEAQ, per germline. CDR3 region: CASSLAGQGLRGYTF. As DNA, the CDR3 is TGTGCCAGCAGCTTAGCTGGCCAGGGATTGCGTGGCTACACCTTC.

The genes are TRBV11-2 and TRBJ2-2; maybe TRBD1 (6 bases). CDR1 is SGHAT and CDR2 is FQNNGV in the germline V gene. The CDR3 contains 15 residues. V lost 3 bases and J 2 bases, leaving 10 bases between the germline ends. The CDR3 reads CASSFGQLNTGELFF. Written as DNA, the CDR3 is TGTGCCAGCAGCTTTGGACAGCTAAACACCGGGGAGCTGTTTTTT.

This chain joins TRBV7-8 and TRBJ2-5; 11 bases align to TRBD2. V lost 1 base, J lost 7 bases, and 11 bases stayed unmatched. This CDR3 spans 17 amino acids. Germline V gene data show CDR1 as SGHVS and CDR2 as FQNEAQ. The CDR3 protein is CASSLGLAGGGGVTQYF. CDR3 bases: TGTGCCAGCAGCTTAGGTCTAGCGGGGGGCGGGGGAGTGACCCAGTACTTC.

The chain employs TRBV7-3 and TRBJ1-1, with 7 nucleotides matching TRBD1. CDR1 SGHTA and CDR2 FQGTGA come from the germline V gene. Trimming took 5 bases from V and 4 from J; bases not matched to a gene: 10. CDR3 length equals 15 residues. The CDR3 DNA follows: TGTGCCAGCAGCCCAGGGGGGGTATCGGGCACTGAAGCTTTCTTT. This gives the protein CASSPGGVSGTEAFF.

The V call is TRBV6-6, the J call TRBJ2-1; TRBD2 matches 10 bases. The CDR3 has 15 residues. The V and J ends lost 5 bases and 6 bases, in that order; junction bases with no gene match: 7. Germline V gene data show CDR1 as MNHNY and CDR2 as SVGAGI (reference sequence). CDR3 sequence reads: CASSTYQRGGNEQFF. The CDR3 region has the DNA TGTGCCAGCAGTACCTACCAGCGGGGGGGCAATGAGCAGTTCTTC.